This T cell receptor beta chain was found in a study of CD8+ T cells in alopecia areata. On the study more broadly: Affected scalp percentage set treated patients' severity scores.

Following RNA extraction, reverse transcription yielded cDNA that acted as the sequencing template. Some clones are missing from TCRdb's copy, which holds only in-frame ones; the method was immunoSEQ multiplex PCR. The data hold 50,000 to 65,000 clones, with just over 45% observed a single time. Germline V CDR1 and CDR2: PRHDT, FYEKMQ (reference sequence). The V end lost 0 bases, the J end lost 1 base, and 6 bases lay between the germline ends. The CDR3 is 14 amino acids. The treatment: oral pan-JAK inhibitor, 5-10 mg twice daily. Regarding the study as a whole: Alphabeta T cells residing in normal skin are also sequenced in scalp samples. Elevated clonality characterized lesional scalp relative to normal scalp, particularly in alopecia totalis/universalis. On tofacitinib, scalp clonality and expanded CD8+ clones among top 100 fell significantly.

On this clone itself: Its cognate antigen is unknown.

The rearrangement joins TRBV13 to TRBJ1-2, with D unclear. The source of this sequence is a human donor with alopecia areata. Sequenced here: CD8+ T cells sorted from blood, sampled around week 37, from a patient treated with tofacitinib. In nucleotides, the CDR3 is TGTGCCAGCAGCTTAGGGGCGAATAACTATGGCTACACCTTC. Its translation: CASSLGANNYGYTF.